The 19 T cell receptor beta chains given below trace back to one sample, sequenced in a study of blood T cell repertoires in COVID-19. Assay used: immunoSEQ multiplex PCR; TCRdb lists only in-frame clones, some missing. Here the sample spans roughly 200,000 clones, approximately 85% being singletons. Source material: peripheral blood. Receptor source: a woman aged 55-69 years with acute or convalescent COVID-19.

The count of this clone is one. The chain couples TRBV27 to TRBJ2-6, with 8 positions matching TRBD2. Germline V gene data show CDR1 as MNHEY and CDR2 as SMNVEV (reference sequence). The CDR3 length is 18 residues. Unmatched junction bases numbered 4, after V lost 0 bases and J lost 0 bases. The CDR3 nucleotides read TGTGCCAGCAGTTTATCAGGCGGGAGGAGCTCTGGGGCCAACGTCCTGACTTTC. Translation gives CASSLSGGRSSGANVLTF.

The chain carries TRBV9 and TRBJ2-2; 9 nucleotides align to TRBD1. V shed 6 bases and J 6 bases; nucleotides not matched to a gene: 0. Germline V lookup: CDR1 SGDLS, CDR2 YYNGEE. This CDR3 spans 12 amino acids. CDR3 in amino acids: CASNRGPGELFF. The CDR3 DNA reads as TGTGCCAGCAACAGGGGGCCCGGGGAGCTGTTTTTT.

In its sample, this clone was seen many times. The chain has TRBV3-1 (or the pseudogene TRBV3-2) and TRBJ1-1, with D possibly matching TRBD1 (5 bases). V gave up 4 bases and J gave up 0 bases, with 6 bases separating them. CDR1 and CDR2 (germline): LGHDT, YNNKEL (reference sequence). The length of the CDR3 is 13 residues. CDR3 nucleotide sequence: TGTGCCAGCAGCCGACAGCTGAACACTGAAGCTTTCTTT. Translation: CASSRQLNTEAFF.

The chain recombines TRBV6-6 with TRBJ1-2; D unresolved. CDR3 size: 12 residues. CDR1 is MNHNY and CDR2 is SVGAGI in the germline V gene (reference sequence). V lost 0 bases and J 7 bases, leaving 6 bases between the germline ends. CDR3: CASSYSGAGYTF. As DNA, the CDR3 is TGTGCCAGCAGTTACTCGGGAGCTGGCTACACCTTC.

The chain links TRBV11-3 to TRBJ1-6, with a weak D call TRBD1 (5 bases). CDR1 and CDR2 (germline): SGHNT, YENEEA. CDR3 size: 14 residues. The ends were cut back, 5 bases at V and 9 bases at J, with 14 bases in the middle. DNA for the CDR3: TGTGCCAGCAGCAAGACTGGGACTGGTTCACCCCTCCACTTT. Amino acid sequence: CASSKTGTGSPLHF.

This rearrangement joins TRBV5-1 to TRBJ1-1; 7 bases match TRBD1. Germline lookup yields CDR1 SGHRS and CDR2 YFSETQ. With V trimmed by 4 bases and J by 2 bases, 5 bases remained unmatched. This CDR3 spans 14 amino acids. This chain's CDR3 is CASSHRDSNTEAFF. The DNA for the CDR3 is TGCGCCAGCAGCCACCGGGACAGCAACACTGAAGCTTTCTTT.

There are a few counts of this clone. This chain links TRBV15 with TRBJ2-1; 12 bases are shared with TRBD2. Per the germline V gene, CDR1 is LNHNV and CDR2 is YYDKDF (reference sequence). V was clipped by 0 bases and J by 7 bases; unmatched bases: 4. The CDR3 contains 16 residues. The CDR3 sequence: CATSREGLAGVNEQFF. The CDR3 nucleotides are TGTGCCACCAGCAGAGAGGGACTAGCGGGCGTTAATGAGCAGTTCTTC.

The chain employs TRBV6-5 and TRBJ1-1; tentative D call: TRBD1 (6 bases). Trimming removed 8 bases from V and 3 bases from J, with 16 bases in between. The CDR3 runs to 14 residues. The germline V gene encodes CDR1 MNHEY and CDR2 SVGAGI. The CDR3 coding sequence is TGTGCCAGCGGAGGAGCAGGGGCGCACACTGAAGCTTTCTTT. Translated: CASGGAGAHTEAFF.

The chain is built from TRBV5-1 and TRBJ2-1, with TRBD2 identical over 7 bases. V shed 0 bases and J 7 bases; nucleotides not matched to a gene: 4. The CDR3 contains 14 residues. Germline assignment: CDR1 SGHRS and CDR2 YFSETQ. The CDR3 coding sequence is TGCGCCAGCAGCTTGGGGTCTAGCGGTAATGAGCAGTTCTTC. Its protein is CASSLGSSGNEQFF.

The chain couples TRBV30 to TRBJ2-2, with a tentative D call TRBD1 (5 bases). The V end was cut by 4 bases, the J end by 1 base, with 7 bases between. Looked up from germline, CDR1 is GTSNPN and CDR2 is SVGIG (reference sequence). The CDR3 contains 13 residues. The CDR3 bases are TGTGCCTGGACCGGACAGAACACCGGGGAGCTGTTTTTT. This codes for CAWTGQNTGELFF.

V and J are TRBV2 and TRBJ2-5, with TRBD2 identical over 8 bases. The length of the CDR3 is 15 residues. V lost 4 bases to trimming and J lost 2 bases; unmatched junction nucleotides: 6. CDR1 and CDR2 (germline): SNHLY, FYNNEI. CDR3 sequence: CASSGLTSAQETQYF. The CDR3 nucleotides read TGTGCCAGCAGTGGCCTGACTAGCGCACAAGAGACCCAGTACTTC.

A single count supports this clone. The chain links TRBV24-1 to TRBJ1-2; D unresolved. This CDR3 contains 14 residues. The V gene lost 4 bases and the J gene lost 9 bases, with 17 bases spanning the gap. The germline V gene encodes CDR1 KGHDR and CDR2 SFDVKD. The CDR3 DNA reads TGTGCCACCAGTGACAGCGGACGGGGATTGAGCTACACCTTC. Translated: CATSDSGRGLSYTF.

J is TRBJ2-7 and V is TRBV19; TRBD1 agrees at 9 bases. This CDR3 is 14 amino acids long. J lost 3 bases, V lost 7 bases, and 7 bases had no gene match. Per germline, CDR1 LNHDA and CDR2 SQIVND (reference sequence). The CDR3 loop reads CASTETGGGYEQYF. The CDR3, as DNA: TGTGCCAGTACTGAAACAGGGGGCGGCTACGAGCAGTACTTC.

V and J are TRBV29-1 and TRBJ2-7; possibly TRBD2 for D (7 bases). This CDR3 spans 13 amino acids. Deletions cut 7 bases from V and 7 bases from J, with 20 bases between. Germline assignment: CDR1 SQVTM and CDR2 ANQGSEA. The CDR3 sequence is CSASEGGVGEQYV. The DNA of the CDR3 is TGCAGCGCCTCCGAGGGGGGGGTCGGAGAGCAGTACGTC.

This clone was seen once. CDR3 sequence: CASTPPSGSGELFF. The DNA of the CDR3 is TGTGCCAGTACCCCCCCCTCGGGGTCCGGGGAGCTGTTTTTT. The rearrangement links TRBV19 to TRBJ2-2; a weak D match, TRBD2 (5 bases). CDR3 length: 14 residues. The V end lost 7 bases, the J end lost 6 bases, and 15 bases lay between the germline ends. Looked up from germline, CDR1 is LNHDA and CDR2 is SQIVND (reference sequence). The full variable domain, its missing parts supplied by reference TRBV19 and TRBJ2-2, is DGGITQSPKYLFRKEGQNVTLSCEQNLNHDAMYWYRQDPGQGLRLIYYSQIVNDFQKGDIAEGYSVSREKKESFPLTVTSAQKNPTAFYLCASTPPSGSGELFFGEGSRLTVL.

This chain links TRBV5-1 with TRBJ2-6; a weak D match, TRBD1 (6 bases). Germline CDR1 is SGHRS and CDR2 is YFSETQ. The ends were cut back, 1 base at V and 0 bases at J, with 8 bases in the middle. The length of the CDR3 is 16 residues. The CDR3 loop reads CASSLLTGSGANVLTF. The DNA of the CDR3 is TGCGCCAGCAGCTTGCTGACAGGCTCTGGGGCCAACGTCCTGACTTTC.

A single count supports this clone. The rearrangement links TRBV27 to TRBJ2-2; TRBD2 is a possible D gene (5 bases). Germline loops: CDR1 MNHEY, CDR2 SMNVEV (reference sequence). The V end lost 3 bases, the J end lost 7 bases, and 6 bases lay between the germline ends. The CDR3 totals 12 residues. The CDR3 DNA sequence: TGTGCCAGCAGTTTGGGAGTCGGGGAGCTGTTTTTT. Translating it yields CASSLGVGELFF.

The rearrangement uses TRBV5-1 and TRBJ2-2, with 9 bases that match TRBD1. V shed 0 bases, J shed 5 bases, and the junction held 14 bases outside the gene matches. The CDR3 has 19 residues. In germline, CDR1 is SGHRS, CDR2 YFSETQ. CDR3 coding DNA: TGCGCCAGCAGCTTGGACGGCTTTACGGGACAGGGAAGGACCGGGGAGCTGTTTTTT. Amino acids: CASSLDGFTGQGRTGELFF.

This clone showed up just a few times. The sample has other DNA sequences that encode this CDR3 too. The chain joins TRBV7-9 to TRBJ2-5, with TRBD2 identical over 11 bases. The V gene's germline CDR1 is SEHNR and CDR2 FQNEAQ (reference sequence). CDR3 size: 15 residues. After removal of 3 bases from V and 5 bases from J, the junction contained 5 bases not matched to a gene. The CDR3 DNA sequence: TGTGCCAGCAGCTTGTCACTAGCGGGAGTGGAGACCCAGTACTTC. Amino acids: CASSLSLAGVETQYF.